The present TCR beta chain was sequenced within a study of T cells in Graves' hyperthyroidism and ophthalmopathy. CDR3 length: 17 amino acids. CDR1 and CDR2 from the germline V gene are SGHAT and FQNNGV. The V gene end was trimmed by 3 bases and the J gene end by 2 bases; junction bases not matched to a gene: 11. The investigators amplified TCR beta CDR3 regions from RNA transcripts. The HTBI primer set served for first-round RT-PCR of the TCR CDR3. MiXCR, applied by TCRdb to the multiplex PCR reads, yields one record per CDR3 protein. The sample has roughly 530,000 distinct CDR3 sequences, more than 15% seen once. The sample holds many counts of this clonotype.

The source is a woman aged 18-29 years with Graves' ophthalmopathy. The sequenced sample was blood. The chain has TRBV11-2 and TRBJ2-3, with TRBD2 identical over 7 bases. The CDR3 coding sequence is TGTGCCAGCAGCTTTTTGGCTAGCGGAGCCCTCACAGATACGCAGTATTTT. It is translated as CASSFLASGALTDTQYF.